This TCR beta chain was profiled in a study of cytotoxic CD8 clonotypes in ibrutinib-treated CLL (TCRdb year 2021). Broadly, across the study: In this cohort, approximately 15 patients were treatment-naive and approximately twelve were relapsed/refractory, while around 18 had unmutated IGHV. Partial responses were observed in around 25 patients and complete responses in 2; after a median follow-up of roughly 72 months, remission was maintained in approximately 15 patients and progression was observed in some twelve. Response samples were taken after a median of about a year on treatment, ranging from roughly 6 to 36 months. An average of about 260,000 productive templates and approximately 91,000 productive rearrangements was obtained per sample. Of the roughly 79 people in the trial, about two dozen had longitudinal samples available. Cryopreserved peripheral blood mononuclear cells were collected before treatment, at response, and at either disease progression or sustained remission. All remission and progressive disease samples were collected while patients were still receiving ibrutinib. Overall study results and their limits: Lymph node repertoires were not examined, and the timing of sampling was not matched between patients in sustained remission and those whose disease progressed. At ibrutinib response clonality went up, during sustained remission it held steady, and at progression it dropped back toward baseline. At baseline, clonality was higher than in age-matched healthy donors and showed a strong correlation with circulating CD8+ T-cell counts. Public clonotypes were rare and either shrank or stayed stable during treatment, and the rise in clonality at ibrutinib response reflected expansion of private clonotypes.

The trim is 2 bases for V and 0 bases for J, with a gap of 7 bases between the germline ends. From its cysteine to its phenylalanine, the CDR3 spans 14 amino acids. The DNA shown is the 42-base CDR3, in frame from base 1. Based on the germline V gene (reference sequence), the CDR1 and CDR2 sequences are LNHDA and SQIVND. On a MiSeq, deep resolution sequencing aimed for a depth between 1 in 1 million and 1 in 200,000 T cells, with each clonotype covered approximately 9.2x on average. The immunoSEQ hsTCRB Kit was used to generate the TCR beta libraries. The study's own analysis went as follows. The data were analyzed with ImmunoSEQ Analyzer and ImmunoSEQ Data Assistant, and V, D and J gene assignments followed IMGT definitions. Clonality, which ranges from 0 to 1, was calculated by subtracting the normalized Shannon entropy of productive rearrangement frequencies from one. Only overrepresented clonotypes making up at least 0.05% of each patient's repertoire were included in the public clonotype analysis. Approximately 13 age-matched healthy donor repertoires from immuneACCESS served as clonality controls. Sourced from immuneACCESS, this table was stored by TCRdb with only in-frame sequences that have V and J called. A share of the clones is absent; for the studies checked, an unresolved V gene accounts for under half, and the remainder has no known explanation. That table gives V, J and clone size, and the DNA gave D and trimming. Counted in this sample were 65,000 to 90,000 clones; roughly 83% of them appeared once. The ten top clones hold approximately 35% of the sample.

The time point tag for this specimen amounts to: 20 to 25 months on ibrutinib. Around 2 micrograms of genomic DNA were extracted from cryopreserved PBMCs for TCR beta library preparation. Longitudinal blood samples from CLL patients on ibrutinib monotherapy were analyzed using high-throughput TCR beta sequencing. The patients took part in an open-label, single-center phase 2 trial of ibrutinib monotherapy. For this clone: Its antigen has not been determined. No much larger clonotype is one base removed from it; base qualities were not supplied.

This specimen consisted of PBMCs, obtained after 24 months of ibrutinib treatment. The chain is encoded by TRBV19 joined to TRBJ1-1; TRBD1 is a weak D gene call, 6 bases matching. The sequence came from a human donor with chronic lymphocytic leukemia. The DNA sequence is as follows: TGTGCCAGTAGTATAACAGGGTTGAACACTGAAGCTTTCTTT. The encoded protein is CASSITGLNTEAFF. Beyond the CDR3, the reference TRBV19 and TRBJ1-1 genes provide the residues; the full variable domain reads: DGGITQSPKYLFRKEGQNVTLSCEQNLNHDAMYWYRQDPGQGLRLIYYSQIVNDFQKGDIAEGYSVSREKKESFPLTVTSAQKNPTAFYLCASSITGLNTEAFFGQGTRLTVV.